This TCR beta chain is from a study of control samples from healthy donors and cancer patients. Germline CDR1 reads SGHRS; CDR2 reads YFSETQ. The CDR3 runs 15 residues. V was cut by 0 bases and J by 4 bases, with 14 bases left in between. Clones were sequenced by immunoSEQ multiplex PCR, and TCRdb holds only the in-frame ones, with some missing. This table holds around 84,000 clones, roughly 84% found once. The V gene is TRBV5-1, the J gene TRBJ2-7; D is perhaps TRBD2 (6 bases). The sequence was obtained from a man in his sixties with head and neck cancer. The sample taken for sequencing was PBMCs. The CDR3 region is CASSLAGGGPYEQYF. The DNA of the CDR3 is TGCGCCAGCAGCTTGGCCGGGGGTGGGCCGTACGAGCAGTACTTC.